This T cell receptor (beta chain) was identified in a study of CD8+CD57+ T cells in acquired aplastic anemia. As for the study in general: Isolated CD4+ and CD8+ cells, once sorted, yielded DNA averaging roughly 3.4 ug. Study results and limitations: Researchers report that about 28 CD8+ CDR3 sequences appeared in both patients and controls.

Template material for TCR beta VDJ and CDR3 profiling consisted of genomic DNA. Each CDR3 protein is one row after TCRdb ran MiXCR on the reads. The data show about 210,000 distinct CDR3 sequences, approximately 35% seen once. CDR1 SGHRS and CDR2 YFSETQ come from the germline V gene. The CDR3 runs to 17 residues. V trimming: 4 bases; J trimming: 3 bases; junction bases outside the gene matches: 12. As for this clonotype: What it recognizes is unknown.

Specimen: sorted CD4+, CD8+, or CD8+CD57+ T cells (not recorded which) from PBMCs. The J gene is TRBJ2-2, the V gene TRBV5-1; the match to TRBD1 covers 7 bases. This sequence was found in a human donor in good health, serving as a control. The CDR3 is CASSTARDSTDTGELFF. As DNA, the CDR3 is TGCGCCAGCAGCACAGCAAGGGACAGTACGGACACCGGGGAGCTGTTTTTT.